This T cell receptor (beta chain) was documented in a study of T cell clones after liver transplantation. Germline CDR1 reads SNHLY; CDR2 reads FYNNEI. Trimming left V 8 bases short and J 4 bases short, with 4 bases between. There are 10 residues in the CDR3. Generated by immunoSEQ multiplex PCR, the TCRdb table keeps only in-frame clones and is missing some. The sample contains fewer than 80,000 clones, around 80% of which appear only once. V and J are TRBV2 and TRBJ2-3; D is unresolved. This clonotype was obtained from a human patient who received a liver transplant. Certain T cells may be donor cells from the graft. The source material was CD4+ T cells from blood, sampled less than 50 months after liver transplant. The CDR3 is CASSADTQYF. Written as DNA, the CDR3 is TGTGCCAGCTCAGCAGATACGCAGTATTTT.